A selection of T cell receptor beta chains follows, all from one sample in a study of CD8 T cells in Susac syndrome. TCRdb independently ran MiXCR on the immunoSEQ multiplex PCR reads; one entry per CDR3 protein. The repertoire consists of fewer than 85,000 distinct CDR3 sequences, with approximately 95% occurring once and the leading ten covering 0.4% to 0.55%. The sequenced material came from CD8+ T cells from PBMCs. These TCRs come from a human donor with Susac syndrome. Each CDR3 is given with its conserved first and last residue. D genes are given only for firm matches. Clone size, where shown, is once, few, many, or a class for clones that have expanded.

-,TRBJ2-7,TRBV7-9,-,CASSLVGTWTADTIYEQYF,TGTGCCAGCAGCTTAGTCGGGACCTGGACCGCCGATACGATCTACGAGCAGTACTTC
-,TRBJ2-1,TRBV12-3/TRBV12-4,-,CASSRHEQFF,TGTGCCAGCAGTCGTCATGAGCAGTTCTTC
-,TRBJ2-7,TRBV5-8,-,CASSLRSGKGFRTYEQYF,TGTGCCAGCAGCCTACGAAGTGGAAAAGGGTTCAGAACCTACGAGCAGTACTTC
-,TRBJ2-3,TRBV3-1,-,CASSQGGRTDTQYF,TGTGCCAGCAGCCAAGGGGGGCGAACAGATACGCAGTATTTT
-,TRBJ2-7,TRBV9,-,CASSVSRQGPSYEQYF,TGTGCCAGCAGCGTTTCTCGCCAGGGACCCTCCTACGAGCAGTACTTC
few,TRBJ1-5,TRBV5-1,-,CASSLGSNQPQHF,TGTGCCAGCAGCTTGGGTAGCAATCAGCCCCAGCATTTT
-,TRBJ2-1,TRBV7-9,-,CASLGQGRHNEQFF,TGTGCCAGCCTAGGACAAGGGAGACACAATGAGCAGTTCTTC
-,TRBJ1-4,TRBV11-2,-,CASSLGSSRRTNEKLFF,TGTGCCAGCAGCTTAGGGTCATCTCGGCGAACTAATGAAAAACTGTTTTTT
-,TRBJ2-7,TRBV12-3/TRBV12-4,TRBD1,CASTEQGGSEQYF,TGTGCCAGCACCGAACAGGGGGGATCCGAGCAGTACTTC
-,TRBJ2-5,TRBV4-1,TRBD2,CASSQGLAGETQYF,TGCGCCAGCAGCCAAGGACTAGCCGGAGAGACCCAGTACTTC
-,TRBJ2-3,TRBV5-6,-,CASSLLSESSTDTQYF,TGTGCCAGCAGCTTGCTATCGGAATCTAGCACAGATACGCAGTATTTT
-,TRBJ2-4,TRBV7-9,-,CASSPSESLAKNIQYF,TGTGCCAGCAGCCCGTCGGAGAGTCTAGCCAAAAACATTCAGTACTTC
-,TRBJ1-6,TRBV27,TRBD1,CASSLAQGARNSPLHF,TGTGCCAGCAGTTTGGCGCAGGGGGCGAGAAATTCACCCCTCCACTTT
-,TRBJ1-4,TRBV2,-,CASLNEKLFF,TGTGCCAGCCTGAATGAAAAACTGTTTTTT
few,TRBJ2-5,TRBV7-3,-,CASSFGGETQYF,TGTGCCAGCAGCTTCGGGGGAGAGACCCAGTACTTC
-,TRBJ1-5,TRBV6-2/TRBV6-3,-,CASRPLGSNQPQHF,TGTGCCAGCAGGCCTCTCGGTAGCAATCAGCCCCAGCATTTT
-,TRBJ2-7,TRBV20-1,-,CSARIRSSYEQYF,TGCAGTGCTAGAATAAGGAGCTCCTACGAGCAGTACTTC
once,TRBJ1-2,TRBV4-1,-,CASSQDMVASYTF,TGCGCCAGCAGCCAAGATATGGTCGCTAGCTACACCTTC
-,TRBJ1-2,TRBV9,TRBD1,CASSVRTGDGYTF,TGTGCCAGCAGCGTTAGGACAGGGGATGGCTACACCTTC
-,TRBJ2-7,TRBV5-1,TRBD1,CASSDSGTGKNEQYF,TGCGCCAGCAGCGATTCCGGGACAGGGAAAAACGAGCAGTACTTC
-,TRBJ1-1,TRBV4-1,-,CASSLPPGLGALNTEAFF,TGCGCCAGCAGCCTTCCGCCCGGATTGGGAGCGTTAAACACTGAAGCTTTCTTT
-,TRBJ2-7,TRBV6-1,TRBD2,CASSEIAGETYEQYF,TGTGCCAGCAGTGAAATAGCGGGGGAGACCTACGAGCAGTACTTC
-,TRBJ2-1,TRBV6-5,-,CASSYQGMNEQFF,TGTGCCAGCAGTTACCAGGGGATGAATGAGCAGTTCTTC
-,TRBJ2-1,TRBV3-1,TRBD2,CASSQEGGGTDEQFF,TGTGCCAGCAGCCAAGAAGGCGGGGGGACGGATGAGCAGTTCTTC
-,TRBJ2-2,TRBV3-1,TRBD1,CASSQGRQGGELFF,TGTGCCAGCAGCCAAGGGCGACAGGGTGGGGAGCTGTTTTTT
-,TRBJ2-3,TRBV7-8,TRBD2,CASSFAWTSGNTDTQYF,TGTGCCAGCAGCTTCGCCTGGACTAGCGGTAACACAGATACGCAGTATTTT
-,TRBJ2-7,TRBV20-1,TRBD1,CSAWTGGNEQYF,TGCAGTGCTTGGACAGGGGGCAACGAGCAGTACTTC
once,TRBJ2-7,TRBV27,-,CASSLGGRRYEQYF,TGTGCCAGCAGTTTAGGTGGTCGACGCTACGAGCAGTACTTC
-,TRBJ2-1,TRBV5-1,-,CASSLLKGDEQFF,TGCGCCAGCAGCTTACTCAAGGGCGATGAGCAGTTCTTC